What follows are 17 T cell receptor beta chains derived from one specimen sequenced in a study of human T cells and chemical hapten exposure. Specified time point: patch test 1, 2 weeks after DPC sensitization. Treatment specified: therapeutic diphenylcyclopropenone sensitization with weekly scalp DPC. Each CDR3 protein is one row after TCRdb ran MiXCR on the RACE reads. Of approximately 90,000 distinct CDR3 sequences listed, approximately 10% are singletons. Specimen: whole blood, collected in connection with sensitization to the hapten diphenylcyclopropenone (DPC). The receptors come from a man aged 35 to 55 with alopecia areata. Some clones in this sample may be carry-over from other donors' samples.

This clonotype was detected many times. The gene calls are TRBV6-1 and TRBJ1-5; D ambiguous. The ends were cut back, 6 bases at V and 7 bases at J, with 16 bases in the middle. Germline values: CDR1 MNHNS, CDR2 SASEGT. The CDR3 spans 14 residues. The CDR3 DNA is TGTGCCAGCAGCGCAGCTGAGGGAGAACAGCCCCAGCATTTT. Translation gives CASSAAEGEQPQHF.

This clonotype has just a few counts. The chain joins TRBV6-6 to TRBJ2-3; D is perhaps TRBD1 (6 bases). Trimming took 6 bases from V and 1 from J, leaving 14 bases between them. The CDR3 consists of 15 residues. CDR1 and CDR2 (germline): MNHNY, SVGAGI (reference sequence). The CDR3 nucleotides read TGTGCCAGCAGCATACAGGGTGCTGGCACAGATACGCAGTATTTT. As protein: CASSIQGAGTDTQYF.

The rearrangement links TRBV7-9 to TRBJ2-3; 11 bases match TRBD2. The CDR3 consists of 15 residues. The germline CDR1 and CDR2 sequences are SEHNR and FQNEAQ (reference sequence). Trimming removed 5 bases from V and 4 bases from J; junction bases left unmatched: 5. The CDR3 region has the DNA TGTGCCAGCAGCCGCCAACTAGCGGGGGCAGATACGCAGTATTTT. This gives the protein CASSRQLAGADTQYF.

This clonotype has just a few counts. V usage is TRBV10-2 and J usage is TRBJ2-3, with D tentatively TRBD2 (5 bases). Trimming pared 5 bases from V and 1 base from J, leaving 13 bases between. Germline CDR1 is WSHSY and CDR2 is SAAADI. The CDR3 loop spans 15 amino acids. The CDR3 DNA reads as TGCGCCAGCAGTTTAAGAGGACTGCGCACAGATACGCAGTATTTT. Residues: CASSLRGLRTDTQYF.

This chain connects TRBV20-1 to TRBJ2-1, with D tentatively TRBD2 (6 bases). The germline gives CDR1 DFQATT, CDR2 SNEGSKA (reference sequence). V lost 6 bases and J lost 4, with 16 bases in between. The CDR3 length is 14 residues. The DNA for the CDR3 is TGCAGTGCCGGCGGGACTTACCGTTACAATGAGCAGTTCTTC. It translates to CSAGGTYRYNEQFF.

The chain employs TRBV7-9 and TRBJ2-5; possible D gene TRBD2, 7 bases. The germline CDR1 and CDR2 sequences are SEHNR and FQNEAQ (reference sequence). Trimming removed 5 bases from V and 4 bases from J, with 14 bases in between. CDR3 length equals 14 residues. In nucleotides, the CDR3 is TGTGCCAGCAGCCCACGGGGAGGGGGAGAGACCCAGTACTTC. It is translated as CASSPRGGGETQYF.

There are many counts of this clonotype. The gene calls are TRBV6-1 and TRBJ1-1; 8 bases fit TRBD1. Unmatched junction bases numbered 4, after V lost 6 bases and J lost 4 bases. The germline gives CDR1 MNHNS, CDR2 SASEGT. The CDR3 is 13 residues long. This CDR3 reads CASRDRAFTEAFF. The CDR3, as DNA: TGTGCCAGCAGGGACAGGGCGTTCACTGAAGCTTTCTTT.

This clonotype was counted between two and nine times. The V call is TRBV6-1, the J call TRBJ2-7, with 9 bases matching TRBD2. Germline trimming cut 6 bases from V and 2 bases from J; bases unmatched to any gene: 5. Germline loops: CDR1 MNHNS, CDR2 SASEGT. The CDR3 has 14 amino acids. The CDR3 DNA is TGTGCCAGCAGGCGAGCGGGAGGTCCCTACGAGCAGTACGTC. This gives the protein CASRRAGGPYEQYV.

The chain joins TRBV12-3 or TRBV12-4 to TRBJ2-1; TRBD2 aligns across 12 bases. Trimming took 5 bases from V and 5 from J; bases not matched to a gene: 10. The CDR3 runs to 17 residues. The chain's CDR3 is CASSPTSSGRADNEQFF. CDR3 in DNA: TGTGCCAGCAGTCCAACCTCTAGCGGGAGGGCCGACAATGAGCAGTTCTTC.

This clonotype has ten or more counts. The chain is built from TRBV21-1 and TRBJ2-3; the table gives TRBD2 as D, unverified against the DNA. TRBV21-1 is a known pseudogene. This CDR3 is 20 amino acids long. This chain's CDR3 is CASSSPTGTSGRGGTDTQYF. In nucleotides, the CDR3 is TGTGCCAGCAGCAGCCCCACCGGGACTAGCGGGAGAGGGGGCACAGATACGCAGTATTTT.

The table lists this clonotype with a few counts. The V call is TRBV7-9, the J call TRBJ1-1; D uncertain. In germline, CDR1 is SEHNR, CDR2 FQNEAQ (reference sequence). The CDR3 sequence is 11 residues long. V gave up 5 bases and J gave up 5 bases, with 6 bases separating them. The CDR3 protein is CASSHMTEAFF. In DNA form, the CDR3 reads TGTGCCAGCAGCCATATGACTGAAGCTTTCTTT.

Only a few counts were recorded for this clonotype. J is TRBJ1-1 and V is TRBV4-2, with TRBD1 matching 10 bases. CDR1 and CDR2 (germline): LGHNA, YNFKEQ. J gave up 7 bases and V 2 bases, and 7 bases lay outside the gene matches. CDR3 length: 15 amino acids. CDR3 sequence reads: CASSQTDRGLGEAFF. CDR3 nucleotide sequence: TGTGCCAGCAGCCAAACAGACAGGGGGCTTGGTGAAGCTTTCTTT.

The chain uses TRBV28 and TRBJ2-2; 9 positions agree with TRBD2. Germline assignment: CDR1 MDHEN and CDR2 SYDVKM. V shed 8 bases, J shed 6 bases, and the junction held 7 bases outside the gene matches. The CDR3 spans 14 residues. The CDR3 sequence is CASGLAGRAGELFF. CDR3 in DNA: TGTGCCAGCGGGCTAGCGGGAAGGGCCGGGGAGCTGTTTTTT.

This chain links TRBV28 with TRBJ2-5, with 7 bases identical to TRBD1. Losses at the gene ends were 5 bases for V and 0 bases for J; bases not matched to a gene: 0. In germline, CDR1 is MDHEN, CDR2 SYDVKM. The CDR3 loop spans 13 amino acids. CDR3 coding DNA: TGTGCCAGCAGTACAGGGGACCAAGAGACCCAGTACTTC. It encodes CASSTGDQETQYF.

This clonotype was seen a few times. The chain has TRBV24-1 and TRBJ2-1; D perhaps matches TRBD1 (8 bases). The CDR3 has 17 amino acids. V lost 0 bases and J 9 bases, leaving 20 bases between the germline ends. Germline values: CDR1 KGHDR, CDR2 SFDVKD. In DNA form, the CDR3 reads TGTGCCACCAGTGATTTGCCTATAGGACAGGGAGGGGGTGAGCAGTTCTTC. Its protein is CATSDLPIGQGGGEQFF.

This clonotype has a count of ten or more. The J gene is TRBJ1-1, the V gene TRBV5-7, with 7 bases fitting TRBD1. Being an ORF, TRBV5-7 has a function that is uncertain. Unmatched junction bases numbered 20, after V lost 7 bases and J lost 5 bases. The length of the CDR3 is 17 residues. CDR3 in amino acids: CASVCPQDRSPGTEAFF. CDR3 bases: TGTGCCAGCGTTTGTCCCCAGGACAGGAGCCCGGGGACTGAAGCTTTCTTT.

CDR3 in DNA: TGTGCCAGCAGCTTAGTTGCCGTCCCCGGGGAGCTGTTTTTT. It encodes CASSLVAVPGELFF. This chain uses TRBV7-9 with TRBJ2-2; D uncertain. Germline V gene sequence: CDR1 SEHNR, CDR2 FQNEAQ (reference sequence). This CDR3 is 14 amino acids long. The V end was cut by 1 base, the J end by 6 bases, with 9 bases between.